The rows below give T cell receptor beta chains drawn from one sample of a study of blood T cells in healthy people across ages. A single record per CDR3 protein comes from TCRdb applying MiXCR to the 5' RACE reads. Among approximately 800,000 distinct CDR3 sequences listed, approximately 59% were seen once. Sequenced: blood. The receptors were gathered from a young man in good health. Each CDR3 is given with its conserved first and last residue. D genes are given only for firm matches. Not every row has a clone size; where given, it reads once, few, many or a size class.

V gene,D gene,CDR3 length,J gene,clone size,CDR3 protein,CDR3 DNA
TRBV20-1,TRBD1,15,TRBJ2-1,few,CSASKGAGFYNEQFF,TGCAGTGCCTCGAAGGGGGCTGGCTTTTATAATGAGCAGTTCTTC
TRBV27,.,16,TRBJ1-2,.,CASISPGQPQRDGYTF,TGTGCCAGCATCTCCCCCGGACAGCCCCAGAGGGATGGCTACACCTTC
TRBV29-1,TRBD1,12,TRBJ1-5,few,CSAGQAYQPQHF,TGCAGCGCCGGACAGGCCTATCAGCCCCAGCATTTT
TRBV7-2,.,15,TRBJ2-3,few,CASSRMGGGPGTQYF,TGTGCCAGCAGTCGCATGGGCGGCGGGCCCGGTACGCAGTATTTT
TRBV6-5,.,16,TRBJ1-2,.,CASTRDTGRSFYGYTF,TGTGCCAGCACCCGGGACACCGGACGTTCATTCTATGGCTACACCTTC
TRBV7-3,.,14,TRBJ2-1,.,CASSLTSQPNEQFF,TGTGCCAGCAGCTTAACGTCACAACCGAATGAGCAGTTCTTC
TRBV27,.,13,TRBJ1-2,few,CASSLLGNYGYTF,TGTGCCAGCAGTTTATTGGGGAACTATGGCTACACCTTC
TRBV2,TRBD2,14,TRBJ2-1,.,CASRSGGATREQFF,TGTGCCAGCCGTAGCGGGGGGGCCACGCGGGAGCAGTTCTTC
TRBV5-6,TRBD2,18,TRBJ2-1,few,CASSLLAGGPSSYNEQFF,TGTGCCAGCAGCTTGCTAGCGGGGGGCCCCTCCTCCTACAATGAGCAGTTCTTC
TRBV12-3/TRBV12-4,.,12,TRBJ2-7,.,CASSLLGNEQYF,TGTGCCAGCAGTTTGTTGGGGAACGAGCAGTACTTC
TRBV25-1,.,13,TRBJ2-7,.,CASSEGTDYEQYF,TGTGCCAGCAGTGAAGGGACGGACTACGAGCAGTACTTC
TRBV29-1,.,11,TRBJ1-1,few,CSVAKDTEAFF,TGCAGCGTTGCGAAGGACACTGAAGCTTTCTTT
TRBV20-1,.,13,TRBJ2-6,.,CSARVPGANVLTF,TGCAGTGCTAGAGTCCCAGGGGCCAACGTCCTAACTTTC
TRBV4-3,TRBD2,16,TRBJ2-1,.,CASSQPPGGSINEQFF,TGCGCCAGCAGCCAACCTCCCGGGGGGTCTATTAATGAGCAGTTCTTC
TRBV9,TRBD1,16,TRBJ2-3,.,CASSGNRGLRTDTQYF,TGTGCCAGCAGCGGAAACAGGGGGCTGCGCACAGATACGCAGTATTTT
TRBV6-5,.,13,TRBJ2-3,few,CASSYSGGDTQYF,TGTGCCAGCAGTTACTCGGGGGGAGATACGCAGTATTTT
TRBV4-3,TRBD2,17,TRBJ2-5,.,CASSQNGGTSGVETQYF,TGCGCCAGCAGCCAAAATGGTGGGACTAGCGGGGTAGAGACCCAGTACTTC
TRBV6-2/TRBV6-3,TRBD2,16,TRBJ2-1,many,CASSTPLAGENNEQFF,TGTGCCAGCAGTACGCCCCTAGCGGGGGAAAACAATGAGCAGTTCTTC
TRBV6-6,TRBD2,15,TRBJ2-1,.,CASSYITSGGDEQFF,TGTGCCAGCAGTTATATCACTAGCGGGGGGGATGAGCAGTTCTTC
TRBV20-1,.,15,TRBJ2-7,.,CSVNSGTQYSYEQYF,TGCAGCGTAAATTCCGGGACTCAATACTCCTACGAGCAGTACTTC
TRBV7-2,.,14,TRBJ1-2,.,CASSRGRVNYGYTF,TGTGCCAGCAGCCGGGGCAGAGTCAACTATGGCTACACCTTC
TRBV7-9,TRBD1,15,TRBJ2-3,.,CASSAGTASTDTQYF,TGTGCCAGCAGCGCCGGGACAGCTAGCACAGATACGCAGTATTTT
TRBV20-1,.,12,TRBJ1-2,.,CSARQDDYGYTF,TGCAGTGCTAGGCAGGATGACTATGGCTACACCTTC
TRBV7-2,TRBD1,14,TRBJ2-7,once,CASHPGDRQYEQYF,TGTGCCAGCCACCCCGGGGACAGGCAATACGAGCAGTACTTC
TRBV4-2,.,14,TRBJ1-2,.,CASSNGLSNYGYTF,TGTGCCAGCAGCAATGGACTCTCTAACTATGGCTACACCTTC
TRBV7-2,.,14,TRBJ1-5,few,CASSLSASNQPQHF,TGTGCCAGCAGCTTATCAGCTAGCAATCAGCCCCAGCATTTT
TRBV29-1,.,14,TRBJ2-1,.,CSVEKGASYNEQFF,TGCAGCGTTGAGAAAGGGGCCTCCTACAATGAGCAGTTCTTC
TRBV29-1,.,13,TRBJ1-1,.,CSVESQQNTEAFF,TGCAGCGTTGAATCCCAGCAAAACACTGAAGCTTTCTTT
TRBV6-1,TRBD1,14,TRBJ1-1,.,CASSAGQLNTEAFF,TGTGCCAGCAGTGCGGGACAGCTGAACACTGAAGCTTTCTTT
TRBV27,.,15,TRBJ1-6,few,CASRTGQLLNSPLHF,TGTGCCAGCAGGACCGGACAGCTTTTGAATTCACCCCTCCACTTT
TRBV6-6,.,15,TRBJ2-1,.,CASSGLGSQRNEQFF,TGTGCCAGCAGTGGACTTGGGAGCCAACGGAATGAGCAGTTCTTC
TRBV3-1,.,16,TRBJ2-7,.,CASSQEGARSYNEQYF,TGTGCCAGCAGCCAAGAAGGAGCGCGCTCCTACAATGAGCAGTACTTC
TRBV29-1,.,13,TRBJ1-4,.,CSVTGVLNEKLFF,TGCAGCGTGACAGGCGTCCTAAATGAAAAACTGTTTTTT
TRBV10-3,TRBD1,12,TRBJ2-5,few,CAIRGTEETQYF,TGTGCCATCAGGGGGACAGAAGAGACCCAGTACTTC
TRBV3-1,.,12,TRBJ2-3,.,CATRDQLDTQYF,TGTGCCACCCGGGATCAGTTAGATACGCAGTATTTT
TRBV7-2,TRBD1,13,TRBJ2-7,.,CASGFGTGDEQYF,TGTGCCAGCGGCTTCGGGACAGGGGACGAGCAGTACTTC
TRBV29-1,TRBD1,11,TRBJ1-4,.,CSATGGEKLFF,TGCAGCGCGACAGGGGGAGAAAAACTGTTTTTT
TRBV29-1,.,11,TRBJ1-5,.,CSVEDRGAQHF,TGCAGCGTTGAAGACAGAGGGGCCCAGCATTTT
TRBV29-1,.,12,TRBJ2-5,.,CSVGPLVETQYF,TGCAGCGTTGGGCCCCTGGTGGAGACCCAGTACTTC
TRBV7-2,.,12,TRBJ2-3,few,CASSPRLDTQYF,TGTGCCAGCAGCCCGCGTTTAGATACGCAGTATTTT
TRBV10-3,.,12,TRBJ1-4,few,CAISDRDEKLFF,TGTGCCATCAGTGACAGGGACGAAAAACTGTTTTTT
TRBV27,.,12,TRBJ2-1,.,CASIDINNEQFF,TGTGCCAGTATCGACATCAACAATGAGCAGTTCTTC
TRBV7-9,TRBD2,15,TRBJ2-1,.,CASSRGGAFYNEQFF,TGTGCCAGCAGCCGCGGGGGGGCCTTTTACAATGAGCAGTTCTTC
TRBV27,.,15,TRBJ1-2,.,CASGGPRDLNYGYTF,TGTGCCAGCGGGGGGCCCCGGGACCTTAACTATGGCTACACCTTC
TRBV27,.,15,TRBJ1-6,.,CASSLEGTYNSPLHF,TGTGCCAGCAGTTTAGAGGGAACTTATAATTCACCCCTCCACTTT
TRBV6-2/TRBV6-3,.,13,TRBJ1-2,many,CASSYVPVFGYTF,TGTGCCAGCAGTTACGTCCCGGTGTTCGGCTACACCTTC